The rows below give T cell receptor beta chains drawn from one sample of a study of beta chain features in type 1 diabetes. The method was immunoSEQ multiplex PCR; TCRdb's version includes in-frame clones alone and lacks a portion of them. This sample carries some 270,000 clones, 12% to 15% of them seen once, and the ten largest clones take around 0.026%. The specimen sequenced was naive CD4+ T cells from blood. The source is a woman in her 40s in good health. The CDR3 runs from the conserved cysteine through the conserved F or W. D genes are given only for firm matches. Where a row states a size, it is once, few, many or the class of an expanded clone; other rows omit it.

v_gene: TRBV9
d_gene: -
j_gene: TRBJ2-1
abundance: few
CDR3aa: CASSGGTSYNEQFF
CDR3nt: TGTGCCAGCAGCGGAGGGACAAGTTACAATGAGCAGTTCTTC

v_gene: TRBV5-1
d_gene: -
j_gene: TRBJ1-1
abundance: -
CDR3aa: CASNSDSYTEAFF
CDR3nt: TGCGCCAGCAACTCGGACAGTTACACTGAAGCTTTCTTT

v_gene: TRBV6-1
d_gene: -
j_gene: TRBJ1-5
abundance: -
CDR3aa: CATIPQGHQPQHF
CDR3nt: TGTGCCACGATACCACAGGGACATCAGCCCCAGCATTTT

v_gene: TRBV2
d_gene: -
j_gene: TRBJ1-2
abundance: once
CDR3aa: CASRNTFLNYGYTF
CDR3nt: TGTGCCAGCAGAAACACCTTCCTTAACTATGGCTACACCTTC

v_gene: TRBV18
d_gene: -
j_gene: TRBJ2-3
abundance: -
CDR3aa: CASSPRTGPDTQYF
CDR3nt: TGTGCCAGCTCACCCAGAACAGGGCCAGATACGCAGTATTTT

v_gene: TRBV2
d_gene: -
j_gene: TRBJ2-3
abundance: -
CDR3aa: CASSEQSGLRQDTQYF
CDR3nt: TGTGCCAGCAGTGAGCAGAGCGGGCTCCGGCAAGATACGCAGTATTTT

v_gene: TRBV5-4
d_gene: TRBD1
j_gene: TRBJ2-1
abundance: -
CDR3aa: CASSLAGTGLNEQFF
CDR3nt: TGTGCCAGCAGCCTAGCCGGGACAGGGTTAAATGAGCAGTTCTTC

v_gene: TRBV7-7
d_gene: -
j_gene: TRBJ2-3
abundance: few
CDR3aa: CASSSGVTDTQYF
CDR3nt: TGTGCTAGCAGCTCAGGGGTGACAGATACGCAGTATTTT

v_gene: TRBV27
d_gene: TRBD1
j_gene: TRBJ2-1
abundance: -
CDR3aa: CASTLNRGPGFGTQYNEQFF
CDR3nt: TGTGCCAGCACCCTAAACAGGGGGCCCGGGTTCGGCACCCAATACAATGAGCAGTTCTTC

v_gene: TRBV18
d_gene: TRBD2
j_gene: TRBJ2-3
abundance: -
CDR3aa: CASSPQGGGYTSTDTQYF
CDR3nt: TGTGCCAGCTCACCCCAAGGCGGGGGATATACTAGCACAGATACGCAGTATTTT

v_gene: TRBV10-3
d_gene: -
j_gene: TRBJ2-7
abundance: -
CDR3aa: CAIRAPGLSYEQYF
CDR3nt: TGTGCCATCAGGGCCCCAGGGCTCTCCTACGAGCAGTACTTC

v_gene: TRBV9
d_gene: -
j_gene: TRBJ2-5
abundance: -
CDR3aa: CASSVTARPETQYF
CDR3nt: TGTGCCAGCAGCGTAACAGCCAGGCCCGAGACCCAGTACTTC